These 12 T cell receptor beta chains were sequenced from one sample in a study of early T cells in non-severe SARS-CoV-2 infection. MiXCR, run by TCRdb on the 5' RACE reads, gives a single entry per CDR3 protein. The top ten hold 15% of the sample, which has roughly 50,000 distinct CDR3 sequences, about 9.3% seen once. The source material was whole blood. The receptors were gathered from an adult who was a healthcare worker with PCR-confirmed SARS-CoV-2 infection or an uninfected control (not recorded which).

Only a few counts were recorded for this clonotype. The chain joins TRBV21-1 to TRBJ2-2; TRBD1 reflects the table's D call only, with no check against the DNA. TRBV21-1 is a pseudogene locus. The CDR3 is made up of 16 amino acids. CDR3 nucleotides: TGTGCCAGCAGCACTAGTGACAGGGAGGACACCGGGGAGCTGTTTTTT. This encodes CASSTSDREDTGELFF.

This clonotype came up many times. The chain joins TRBV28 to TRBJ2-5; D perhaps matches TRBD1 (7 bases). V was pared by 6 bases and J by 2 bases, with 16 bases between. Germline loops: CDR1 MDHEN, CDR2 SYDVKM. The CDR3 runs to 15 residues. The CDR3 region is CASRAGGGSQETQYF. The CDR3 DNA sequence: TGTGCCAGCAGGGCCGGAGGGGGCTCTCAAGAGACCCAGTACTTC.

This clonotype was detected many times. The genes are TRBV29-1 and TRBJ2-1, with 9 bases fitting TRBD1. From germline, CDR1 is SQVTM and CDR2 ANQGSEA. The CDR3 loop spans 11 amino acids. Trimming cost V 7 bases and J 8 bases; bases outside gene matches: 3. CDR3 nucleotides: TGCAGCGCGGACAGGGGCCATGAGCAGTTCTTC. It encodes CSADRGHEQFF.

This clonotype was counted ten times or more. The chain combines TRBV12-3 or TRBV12-4 with TRBJ1-1, with D unresolved. The CDR3 sequence is 12 residues long. Trimming cost V 6 bases and J 7 bases, with 12 bases left between them. The CDR3 reads CASRRRGLEAFF. Here the CDR3 DNA reads TGTGCCAGCAGGCGTCGAGGACTTGAAGCTTTCTTT.

The rearrangement uses TRBV27 and TRBJ2-3; no clear D. Germline lookup yields CDR1 MNHEY and CDR2 SMNVEV (reference sequence). V was cut by 3 bases and J by 2 bases, with 9 bases left in between. The CDR3 spans 14 residues. The CDR3 sequence is CASSFWTNTDTQYF. CDR3 coding DNA: TGTGCCAGCAGTTTTTGGACCAACACAGATACGCAGTATTTT.

The rearrangement uses TRBV20-1 and TRBJ1-1; D perhaps matches TRBD1 (6 bases). Trimming pared 5 bases from V and 4 bases from J, leaving 11 bases between. The CDR3 is 12 amino acids. In germline, CDR1 is DFQATT, CDR2 SNEGSKA (reference sequence). The CDR3 nucleotides read TGCAGTGCTGTTCAGGGGTCCACTGAAGCTTTCTTT. This encodes CSAVQGSTEAFF.

At least ten counts were recorded for this clonotype. The gene calls are TRBV29-1 and TRBJ2-3; no clear D. The V gene lost 0 bases and the J gene lost 11 bases, with 12 bases spanning the gap. The CDR3 sequence is 12 residues long. Germline CDR1 SQVTM, CDR2 ANQGSEA. CDR3 nucleotides: TGCAGCGTTGAAGAAGGAGCCCCCAGGCAGTATTTT. Its protein product is CSVEEGAPRQYF.

This clonotype was seen ten or more times. The rearrangement joins TRBV12-3 or TRBV12-4 to TRBJ2-5; 9 bases fit TRBD2. V lost 6 bases, J lost 1 base, and 0 bases stayed unmatched. The CDR3 spans 13 residues. The DNA of the CDR3 is TGTGCCAGCAGACTAGCGGGCCAAGAGACCCAGTACTTC. The encoded protein is CASRLAGQETQYF.

This clonotype has a count of ten or more. This chain joins TRBV5-1 and TRBJ2-5, with 7 bases identical to TRBD1. CDR1 SGHRS and CDR2 YFSETQ come from the germline V gene. After removal of 0 bases from V and 5 bases from J, the junction contained 19 bases not matched to a gene. The CDR3 runs 19 residues. In DNA form, the CDR3 reads TGCGCCAGCAGCTTGGGTCCCGTACCAAACAGGGGAAGGAAGGAGACCCAGTACTTC. Amino acid sequence: CASSLGPVPNRGRKETQYF.

This clonotype was seen repeatedly, ten times or more. This rearrangement joins TRBV29-1 to TRBJ2-2; 10 bases align to TRBD2. The CDR3 contains 16 residues. Per germline, CDR1 SQVTM and CDR2 ANQGSEA. V was clipped by 0 bases and J by 1 base; unmatched bases: 2. The CDR3 spells CSVEDPSGRNTGELFF. In nucleotides, the CDR3 is TGCAGCGTTGAAGACCCTAGCGGGAGGAACACCGGGGAGCTGTTTTTT.

This clonotype was observed at least ten times. The rearrangement links TRBV20-1 to TRBJ1-1; D not resolved. From germline, CDR1 is DFQATT and CDR2 SNEGSKA (reference sequence). V gave up 4 bases and J gave up 6 bases, with 12 bases separating them. This CDR3 has 12 amino acids. This CDR3 reads CSANPGSPEAFF. The CDR3 region has the DNA TGCAGTGCTAACCCTGGGAGCCCTGAAGCTTTCTTT.

The V and J genes are TRBV29-1 and TRBJ1-1, with 7 bases that match TRBD1. The CDR3 totals 15 residues. V lost 4 bases and J lost 1; bases outside the gene matches: 9. CDR1 and CDR2 from the germline V gene are SQVTM and ANQGSEA. In DNA, the CDR3 is TGCAGCGTTGCTTACAGGGGCGCGAAGAACACTGAAGCTTTCTTT. Translating it yields CSVAYRGAKNTEAFF.